One and the same sample provided the 17 T cell receptor beta chains below, sequenced in a study of cytomegalovirus exposure and HLA in healthy donors. The PCR employed 60 Vbeta primers together with 13 Jbeta primers. The protocol was immunoSEQ multiplex PCR, while the TCRdb copy is restricted to in-frame clones and leaves out a portion. The sample shows about 210,000 clones, roughly four fifths of them seen only once. The sequencing sample was made of PBMCs. The receptors shown here come from a woman between 45 and 65 years old in good health and CMV-seropositive.

The chain uses TRBV5-1 and TRBJ1-6, with a weak D call TRBD1 (6 bases). The CDR3 runs 14 residues. The germline V gene encodes CDR1 SGHRS and CDR2 YFSETQ. V lost 4 bases to trimming and J lost 4 bases, with 9 bases between them. This CDR3 reads CASSPGQYNSPLHF. For the CDR3, the DNA is TGCGCCAGCAGCCCGGGACAATATAATTCACCCCTCCACTTT.

The chain employs TRBV29-1 and TRBJ1-2; 10 bases line up with TRBD1. CDR3 length: 13 amino acids. Germline assignment: CDR1 SQVTM and CDR2 ANQGSEA. Trimming at V came to 7 bases and at J to 6 bases, leaving 8 bases not matched to a gene. In nucleotides, the CDR3 is TGCAGCGCAAGGCCGACAGGGGGCGATGGCTACACCTTC. Its protein product is CSARPTGGDGYTF.

The chain combines TRBV28 with TRBJ1-2, with 9 positions matching TRBD1. The CDR3 is 16 residues long. Looked up from germline, CDR1 is MDHEN and CDR2 is SYDVKM. V trimming: 6 bases; J trimming: 0 bases; junction bases outside the gene matches: 8. CDR3 in amino acids: CASRTTGGDPNYGYTF. DNA of the CDR3: TGTGCCAGCAGAACAACAGGGGGCGACCCTAACTATGGCTACACCTTC.

This sequence joins TRBV7-3 and TRBJ2-1; the match to TRBD2 covers 7 bases. The CDR3 length is 15 residues. J gave up 4 bases and V 6 bases, and 9 bases lay outside the gene matches. Looked up from germline, CDR1 is SGHTA and CDR2 is FQGTGA. The DNA of the CDR3 is TGTGCCAGCAGTCCGATGGGCGGGGGTTACAATGAGCAGTTCTTC. Amino acid sequence: CASSPMGGGYNEQFF.

The gene calls are TRBV6-1 and TRBJ2-1, with TRBD2 matching 7 bases. Germline CDR1 and CDR2: MNHNS and SASEGT. V dropped 7 bases and J dropped 8; count of bases not matched to a gene: 14. The CDR3 is 15 amino acids. CDR3 amino acids: CASTRPGRGIDEQFF. For the CDR3, the DNA is TGTGCCAGCACCAGACCTGGGAGGGGAATCGATGAGCAGTTCTTC.

Comment on this clone: Within the sample, other DNA sequences also encode this same CDR3. The chain carries TRBV2 and TRBJ2-5; TRBD1 might be the D (6 bases). Per germline, CDR1 SNHLY and CDR2 FYNNEI. The CDR3 is 12 residues long. Deletions cut 1 base from V and 13 bases from J, with 13 bases between. The CDR3 DNA sequence: TGTGCCAGCAGTGAAGGGACAGCCATCCTGTACTTC. This sequence encodes CASSEGTAILYF.

The chain couples TRBV11-2 to TRBJ2-1, with 8 bases that match TRBD1. The junction had 9 bases not matched to a gene; V was cut back by 2 bases and J by 9 bases. The CDR3 extends over 15 amino acids. Germline CDR1 reads SGHAT; CDR2 reads FQNNGV. CDR3 amino acids: CASSLSMTGAGEQFF. The CDR3 DNA follows: TGTGCCAGCAGCTTATCGATGACAGGGGCCGGTGAGCAGTTCTTC.

The chain links TRBV7-3 to TRBJ1-3; 7 bases fit TRBD1. After removal of 5 bases from V and 0 bases from J, the junction contained 4 bases not matched to a gene. From germline, CDR1 is SGHTA and CDR2 FQGTGA. There are 15 residues in the CDR3. As DNA, the CDR3 is TGTGCCAGCAGCCCGCAGGGGGACTCTGGAAACACCATATATTTT. Protein: CASSPQGDSGNTIYF.

This clone has a single count. This sequence joins TRBV30 and TRBJ1-2; D is uncertain. V lost 4 bases to trimming and J lost 6 bases, with 12 bases between them. This CDR3 is built from 12 residues. CDR1 and CDR2 (germline): GTSNPN, SVGIG (reference sequence). CDR3: CAWTRGGNGYTF. DNA of the CDR3: TGTGCCTGGACGCGGGGAGGAAATGGCTACACCTTC. Full variable domain (outside the CDR3, taken from reference TRBV30 and TRBJ1-2): SQTIHQWPATLVQPVGSPLSLECTVEGTSNPNLYWYRQAAGRGLQLLFYSVGIGQISSEVPQNLSASRPQDRQFILSSKKLLLSDSGFYLCAWTRGGNGYTFGSGTRLTVV.

The chain carries TRBV29-1 and TRBJ1-2, with a possible D match to TRBD1 (5 bases). The CDR3 runs 14 residues. Germline CDR1 reads SQVTM; CDR2 reads ANQGSEA. Trimming removed 3 bases from V and 1 base from J, with 12 bases in between. The CDR3 region has the DNA TGCAGCGTTGAGTTCCAGGACATTAACTATGGCTACACCTTC. Translating it yields CSVEFQDINYGYTF.

This chain connects TRBV30 to TRBJ2-7, with D possibly being TRBD1 (6 bases). Trimming removed 7 bases at V and 4 bases at J, with 23 bases between. Germline-derived CDR1 and CDR2 are GTSNPN and SVGIG (reference sequence). There are 15 residues in the CDR3. In DNA, the CDR3 is TGTGCCTTCCGGAATAAACCGGGACAATCATACGAGCAGTACTTC. As protein: CAFRNKPGQSYEQYF.

V gene TRBV9 combines with J gene TRBJ2-5; 14 bases map to TRBD2. The CDR3 contains 17 residues. Germline CDR1 SGDLS, CDR2 YYNGEE. Trimming cost V 3 bases and J 1 base; bases outside gene matches: 5. As DNA, the CDR3 is TGTGCCAGCAGCGAGGGGACTAGCGGGGGACCCCAAGAGACCCAGTACTTC. Translated: CASSEGTSGGPQETQYF.

The chain combines TRBV9 with TRBJ2-1; 10 bases agree with TRBD2. The germline CDR1 and CDR2 sequences are SGDLS and YYNGEE. The CDR3 extends over 15 amino acids. Germline trimming cut 3 bases from V and 4 bases from J; bases unmatched to any gene: 4. The CDR3 DNA sequence: TGTGCCAGCAGCGAAGGACTAGCGGAATACAATGAGCAGTTCTTC. It translates to CASSEGLAEYNEQFF.

The chain uses TRBV19 and TRBJ1-1, with D perhaps TRBD1 (6 bases). V lost 4 bases, J lost 1 base, and 7 bases lay in between. The germline V gene encodes CDR1 LNHDA and CDR2 SQIVND (reference sequence). The CDR3 consists of 13 residues. This CDR3 is CASSTQGNTEAFF. CDR3 DNA: TGTGCCAGTAGTACACAGGGGAACACTGAAGCTTTCTTT.

The V gene is TRBV4-2, the J gene TRBJ2-1; 11 bases are shared with TRBD2. CDR3 length equals 14 residues. From germline, CDR1 is LGHNA and CDR2 YNFKEQ. J was trimmed by 3 bases and V by 7 bases; bases with no gene match: 2. In nucleotides, the CDR3 is TGTGCCAGCAAAGGGACTAGCGGCTACAATGAGCAGTTCTTC. Amino acid sequence: CASKGTSGYNEQFF.

The V gene is TRBV6-1, the J gene TRBJ2-7, with TRBD1 as a possible D gene (6 bases). This CDR3 spans 14 amino acids. V lost 4 bases to trimming and J lost 0 bases, with 10 bases between them. The germline gives CDR1 MNHNS, CDR2 SASEGT. Here the CDR3 reads CASSGDTSSYEQYF. The CDR3 DNA reads TGTGCCAGCAGTGGGGACACGAGCTCCTACGAGCAGTACTTC.

The CDR3 DNA reads as TGTGCCAGCGGGACAGTGAACACTGAAGCTTTCTTT. This translates into CASGTVNTEAFF. This sequence joins TRBV7-9 and TRBJ1-1; 7 positions agree with TRBD1. The V and J ends lost 8 bases and 0 bases, in that order; junction bases with no gene match: 0. Germline loops: CDR1 SEHNR, CDR2 FQNEAQ (reference sequence). This CDR3 has 12 residues.